Described below is a single T cell receptor (beta chain) sequence and its context. This entry is derived from a study of T cell changes during pregnancy in multiple sclerosis. Libraries were prepared by immunoSEQ multiplex PCR; TCRdb keeps only in-frame clonotypes and omits some of them. In the table there are some 40,000 clones, 94% of which are singletons. Germline CDR1 reads PRHDT; CDR2 reads FYEKMQ (reference sequence). There are 15 residues in the CDR3. The V and J ends lost 0 bases and 5 bases respectively, with 10 bases between them. The starting material was peripheral blood, obtained in the third trimester of pregnancy. V is TRBV13 and J is TRBJ2-2; possibly TRBD2 for D (5 bases). The sequence was obtained from a female donor with multiple sclerosis, enrolled in a pregnancy study. CDR3 region: CASSLGGEGTGELFF. The CDR3 DNA is TGTGCCAGCAGCTTAGGCGGGGAAGGTACCGGGGAGCTGTTTTTT.